The 28 T cell receptor beta chains presented below share a single source sample, sequenced in a study of beta chain features in type 1 diabetes. Expressed TCRB transcripts were sequenced, since all the RNA that had been isolated was reverse transcribed. Sequencing was performed with immunoSEQ multiplex PCR; in TCRdb, only in-frame clones are kept and a portion is missing. The table shows over 300,000 clones, with 8% occurring only once. The sample taken for sequencing was central memory CD4+ T cells from blood. These receptors came from a woman under 30 in good health.

This clone came up a few times. The gene calls are TRBV29-1 and TRBJ2-3, with 12 bases that match TRBD2. The CDR3 is made up of 16 amino acids. Germline lookup yields CDR1 SQVTM and CDR2 ANQGSEA. V dropped 2 bases and J dropped 6; count of bases not matched to a gene: 9. The CDR3 region is CSVEIVLAGGPDTQYF. The DNA of the CDR3 is TGCAGCGTTGAAATCGTACTAGCGGGAGGTCCGGATACGCAGTATTTT.

The chain employs TRBV23-1 and TRBJ2-6; TRBD1 agrees at 9 bases. TRBV23-1 belongs to the ORF category, with a function that is uncertain. The V and J ends lost 7 bases and 0 bases, in that order; junction bases with no gene match: 10. The CDR3 runs to 18 residues. Written as DNA, the CDR3 is TGCGCCAGCACCGAAGGGCGGGACAGGGTCTCTGGGGCCAACGTCCTGACTTTC. This codes for CASTEGRDRVSGANVLTF.

This clone appeared a few times. The gene calls are TRBV7-2 and TRBJ2-5; 9 positions match TRBD1. The ends lost 4 bases at V and 8 bases at J; junction bases unmatched: 17. The CDR3 runs to 17 residues. Germline lookup yields CDR1 SGHTA and CDR2 FQGNSA. The CDR3 region is CASSSAGQGPGESTQYF. The CDR3 nucleotides are TGTGCCAGCAGCTCGGCCGGACAGGGGCCGGGGGAATCCACCCAGTACTTC.

This clone occurred many times. The chain combines TRBV23-1 with TRBJ2-1; 8 bases match TRBD1. TRBV23-1 is an open reading frame whose function is uncertain. The CDR3 runs 19 residues. V dropped 3 bases and J dropped 0; count of bases not matched to a gene: 13. CDR3 bases: TGCGCCAGCAGTCACACCGGGACAGGTGTAATTAGCTCCTACAATGAGCAGTTCTTC. This sequence encodes CASSHTGTGVISSYNEQFF.

This clone showed up just a few times. This sequence joins TRBV19 and TRBJ2-4; D ambiguous. Deletions cut 6 bases from V and 3 bases from J, with 12 bases between. The CDR3 sequence is 14 residues long. Germline CDR1 is LNHDA and CDR2 is SQIVND (reference sequence). The CDR3 loop reads CASSPAGFKNIQYF. As DNA, the CDR3 is TGTGCCAGTAGCCCTGCCGGGTTCAAAAACATTCAGTACTTC.

This clone was recorded a few times. The rearrangement joins TRBV5-6 to TRBJ2-5; no clear D. The CDR3 is made up of 16 amino acids. Germline V lookup: CDR1 SGHDT, CDR2 YYEEEE. With 2 bases removed from V and 5 bases from J, the gap between germline ends came to 19 bases. This CDR3 reads CASSLGGSVKRETQYF. DNA of the CDR3: TGTGCCAGCAGCTTAGGTGGCAGCGTCAAACGGGAGACCCAGTACTTC.

This clone was seen at least ten times. This chain links TRBV2 with TRBJ1-2; D not resolved. This CDR3 contains 12 residues. The germline V gene encodes CDR1 SNHLY and CDR2 FYNNEI. The V and J ends lost 3 bases and 0 bases respectively, with 2 bases between them. The CDR3 DNA sequence: TGTGCCAGCAGTGACACTAACTATGGCTACACCTTC. Translating it yields CASSDTNYGYTF. The entire variable domain, with the rest obtained from reference TRBV2 and TRBJ1-2, is as follows: EPEVTQTPSHQVTQMGQEVILRCVPISNHLYFYWYRQILGQKVEFLVSFYNNEISEKSEIFDDQFSVERPDGSNFTLKIRSTKLEDSAMYFCASSDTNYGYTFGSGTRLTVV.

This clone has more than one count but fewer than ten. With a much larger clone just one base away, this may be a read error. The rearrangement uses TRBV9 and TRBJ2-2; D perhaps matches TRBD2 (7 bases). Germline V gene sequence: CDR1 SGDLS, CDR2 YYNGEE. The CDR3 extends over 15 amino acids. V was shortened by 0 bases and J by 6 bases, with 12 bases between the two germline ends. The DNA for the CDR3 is TGTGCCAGCAGCGTAGATGAAGGGGGGGCCGGGGAGCTGTTTTTT. This gives the protein CASSVDEGGAGELFF.

The CDR3 loop is CASSRGSSTDTQYF. The CDR3 nucleotides read TGTGCCAGCAGTCGCGGATCTAGCACAGATACGCAGTATTTT. The chain carries TRBV7-3 and TRBJ2-3; D not resolved. V gave up 6 bases and J gave up 0 bases, with 10 bases separating them. CDR1 SGHTA and CDR2 FQGTGA come from the germline V gene. The CDR3 runs 14 residues.

This clone turned up a few times. The chain uses TRBV27 and TRBJ2-7, with D perhaps TRBD2 (6 bases). The germline V gene encodes CDR1 MNHEY and CDR2 SMNVEV (reference sequence). V lost 6 bases, J lost 7 bases, and 13 bases lay in between. The CDR3 is made up of 12 amino acids. CDR3 loop: CASRAGPVEQYF. In nucleotides, the CDR3 is TGTGCCAGCAGAGCGGGCCCCGTGGAGCAGTACTTC.

This clone has more than one count but fewer than ten. Just one base apart from a much larger clone, this may be a read error. Other DNA sequences within the sample encode an identical CDR3. The rearrangement links TRBV7-2 to TRBJ2-1; D gene ambiguous. CDR1 and CDR2 from the germline V gene are SGHTA and FQGNSA. This CDR3 has 11 amino acids. Trimming left V 3 bases short and J 5 bases short, with 2 bases between. The CDR3 DNA reads as TGTGCCAGCAGCTTTCACAATGAGCAGTTCTTC. Its protein is CASSFHNEQFF.

This clone was detected only a few times. This rearrangement joins TRBV5-1 to TRBJ2-5; D may be TRBD1 (6 bases). The CDR3 has 16 residues. CDR1 and CDR2 (germline): SGHRS, YFSETQ. Trimming stripped 0 bases from V and 2 bases from J, with 14 bases between. The CDR3 sequence is CASSLGGQASQETQYF. The CDR3 DNA reads TGCGCCAGCAGCTTGGGGGGGCAAGCTTCACAAGAGACCCAGTACTTC.

The chain has TRBV4-2 and TRBJ2-3; tentative D call: TRBD1 (6 bases). Trimming removed 4 bases at V and 2 bases at J, with 13 bases between. Germline V lookup: CDR1 LGHNA, CDR2 YNFKEQ. CDR3 length: 15 amino acids. CDR3 in amino acids: CASSPQDSNTDTQYF. In nucleotides, the CDR3 is TGTGCCAGCAGCCCTCAGGACAGTAACACAGATACGCAGTATTTT.

V usage is TRBV27 and J usage is TRBJ2-1, with 11 bases lining up with TRBD2. With 6 bases clipped from V and 1 base from J, the junction kept 5 bases outside the gene matches. Germline V CDR1 and CDR2: MNHEY, SMNVEV (reference sequence). This CDR3 is built from 16 residues. The CDR3 is CASRTLAGGSYNEQFF. Written as DNA, the CDR3 is TGTGCCAGCAGGACCCTAGCGGGGGGATCCTACAATGAGCAGTTCTTC.

This clone was seen only a few times. This chain's CDR3 is CASSQVDRASDEQYF. CDR3 DNA sequence: TGTGCCAGCAGCCAGGTCGACAGGGCGAGTGACGAGCAGTACTTC. This rearrangement joins TRBV9 to TRBJ2-7; 7 bases align to TRBD1. CDR3 size: 15 residues. V was clipped by 4 bases and J by 5 bases; unmatched bases: 12. Germline values: CDR1 SGDLS, CDR2 YYNGEE. The whole variable domain, remainder taken from reference TRBV9 and TRBJ2-7, is DSGVTQTPKHLITATGQRVTLRCSPRSGDLSVYWYQQSLDQGLQFLIQYYNGEERAKGNILERFSAQQFPDLHSELNLSSLELGDSALYFCASSQVDRASDEQYFGPGTRLTVT.

This clone came up many times. The gene calls are TRBV18 and TRBJ2-1; 7 nucleotides agree with TRBD2. The CDR3 runs to 16 residues. With 3 bases clipped from V and 0 bases from J, the junction kept 5 bases outside the gene matches. The germline V gene encodes CDR1 KGHSH and CDR2 LQKENI. In DNA, the CDR3 is TGTGCCAGCTCACCCCGGGGGGTTATCTCCTACAATGAGCAGTTCTTC. This translates into CASSPRGVISYNEQFF.

The chain has TRBV7-2 and TRBJ2-1; 8 bases map to TRBD2. The CDR3 length is 12 residues. Per the germline V gene, CDR1 is SGHTA and CDR2 is FQGNSA. V trimming: 5 bases; J trimming: 15 bases; junction bases outside the gene matches: 9. The CDR3: CASSRPAGEMFF. The CDR3 nucleotides read TGTGCCAGCAGCCGGCCAGCGGGAGAAATGTTCTTC.

The chain combines TRBV5-4 with TRBJ2-7; 8 nucleotides match TRBD2. The CDR3 is made up of 12 amino acids. Germline loops: CDR1 SGHNT, CDR2 YYREEE (reference sequence). V shed 4 bases, J shed 11 bases, and the junction held 8 bases outside the gene matches. CDR3 region: CASSPAGGDKYF. The DNA of the CDR3 is TGTGCCAGCAGCCCGGCGGGGGGTGATAAGTACTTC.

This clone was seen a few times. The chain couples TRBV27 to TRBJ1-5; D is undetermined. The CDR3 covers 16 residues. Trimming stripped 10 bases from V and 0 bases from J, with 19 bases between. Germline CDR1 reads MNHEY; CDR2 reads SMNVEV (reference sequence). Written as DNA, the CDR3 is TGTGCCACCCCTAGCCGTCGCGGCTATAGCAATCAGCCCCAGCATTTT. Amino acids: CATPSRRGYSNQPQHF.

This clone has a handful of counts. The chain recombines TRBV6-1 with TRBJ1-2, with 8 bases lining up with TRBD1. CDR3 length: 15 residues. In germline, CDR1 is MNHNS, CDR2 SASEGT. V gave up 8 bases and J gave up 6 bases; unmatched junction bases: 14. The CDR3, as DNA: TGTGCCAGCCGACCCCCCCAGGGGGCGCATGATGGCTACACCTTC. This encodes CASRPPQGAHDGYTF.

The CDR3 protein is CASSEMASPLHF. The CDR3 region has the DNA TGTGCCAGCAGTGAAATGGCTTCACCCCTCCACTTT. V usage is TRBV2 and J usage is TRBJ1-6; D gene unclear. Germline CDR1 reads SNHLY; CDR2 reads FYNNEI. The CDR3 covers 12 residues. The ends were cut back, 2 bases at V and 9 bases at J, with 5 bases in the middle.

The chain uses TRBV15 and TRBJ2-3; D remains unclear. The CDR3 spans 15 residues. V was trimmed by 3 bases and J by 0 bases, leaving 10 bases between them. Germline CDR1 reads LNHNV; CDR2 reads YYDKDF (reference sequence). The CDR3 sequence is CATSREKSSTDTQYF. In DNA, the CDR3 is TGTGCCACCAGCAGGGAGAAGTCTAGCACAGATACGCAGTATTTT.

This sequence joins TRBV7-9 and TRBJ2-5; D is tentatively TRBD1 or TRBD2 (5 bases each). Between the trimmed V and J ends, which lost 5 bases and 3 bases, there was a span of 16 bases. This CDR3 comprises 15 residues. CDR1 is SEHNR and CDR2 is FQNEAQ in the germline V gene (reference sequence). The CDR3 loop is CASSVSGAREETQYF. CDR3 nucleotides: TGTGCCAGCAGCGTATCCGGGGCCAGAGAAGAGACCCAGTACTTC.

This clone showed up just a few times. In DNA form, the CDR3 reads TGTGCCAGCAGTTTGGCGGGTGGAAACACCATATATTTT. Amino acids: CASSLAGGNTIYF. The chain has TRBV28 and TRBJ1-3; D unresolved. Trimming pared 3 bases from V and 3 bases from J, leaving 6 bases between. The length of the CDR3 is 13 residues. Per the germline V gene, CDR1 is MDHEN and CDR2 is SYDVKM.

This clone was counted a few times. The genes are TRBV28 and TRBJ2-7; 8 bases agree with TRBD2. The germline CDR1 and CDR2 sequences are MDHEN and SYDVKM. There are 15 residues in the CDR3. The J segment lost 2 bases and the V segment lost 6 bases, leaving 9 bases of the junction unmatched. The CDR3: CASSPTSGKTYEQYF. Written as DNA, the CDR3 is TGTGCCAGCAGCCCTACTAGCGGTAAGACCTACGAGCAGTACTTC.

The V gene is TRBV4-1, the J gene TRBJ2-6, with TRBD2 identical over 7 bases. The CDR3 has 18 residues. CDR1 is MGHRA and CDR2 is YSYEKL in the germline V gene. The junction had 14 bases not matched to a gene; V was cut back by 5 bases and J by 4 bases. The CDR3 protein is CASSSYPTGGTGANVLTF. The CDR3 DNA follows: TGCGCCAGCAGCTCCTACCCCACGGGGGGAACCGGGGCCAACGTCCTGACTTTC.

There are a few counts of this clone. J is TRBJ2-6 and V is TRBV27; no reliable D call. This CDR3 has 17 residues. V lost 2 bases and J 2 bases, leaving 13 bases between the germline ends. Germline CDR1 and CDR2: MNHEY and SMNVEV (reference sequence). The CDR3 nucleotides read TGTGCCAGCAGTTTAGCGTTGAGCCAAGCTGGGGCCAACGTCCTGACTTTC. Its translation: CASSLALSQAGANVLTF.

This chain connects TRBV7-9 to TRBJ1-4; 7 bases line up with TRBD1. This CDR3 contains 17 residues. J lost 6 bases, V lost 2 bases, and 12 bases had no gene match. Germline V gene data show CDR1 as SEHNR and CDR2 as FQNEAQ (reference sequence). The CDR3 bases are TGTGCCAGCAGCTTAAAACAGGGGAAAACTTTGGATGAAAAACTGTTTTTT. Amino acid sequence: CASSLKQGKTLDEKLFF.